This T cell receptor beta chain was profiled in a study of CD8+ T cells in alopecia areata. Treatment denoted: oral pan-JAK inhibitor, 5-10 mg twice daily. TCR sequencing used cDNA made by reverse transcription of extracted RNA. Some clones are missing from TCRdb's copy, which holds only in-frame ones; the method was immunoSEQ multiplex PCR. The table includes around 200,000 clones, 58% detected once. With respect to this clone: Its specificity is not known.

Study conclusions and caveats: Lesional scalp, especially alopecia totalis/universalis, showed higher clonality than normal scalp. On tofacitinib, scalp and blood still held many of the expanded lesional clones. Tissue-resident alphabeta T cells belonging to normal skin likewise get sequenced within scalp specimens. TCR sharing across patients was less clear than in mice, possibly HLA-related.

Trimming removed 6 bases at V and 5 bases at J, with 7 bases between. This CDR3 comprises 10 residues. CDR1 is SQVTM, CDR2 ANQGSEA, per germline. This clonotype originated in a human donor with alopecia areata. Specimen: CD8+ T cells sorted from blood, collected at week 24, from a patient treated with tofacitinib. V gene TRBV29-1 combines with J gene TRBJ2-5, with D hard to call. DNA of the CDR3: TGCAGCGTGCAAAGGGAGACCCAGTACTTC. Translating it yields CSVQRETQYF.